The next 31 T cell receptor beta chains were all read from a single sample in a study of cytomegalovirus exposure and HLA in healthy donors. 13 Jbeta primers and 60 Vbeta primers were used for the PCR. Using immunoSEQ multiplex PCR, the repertoire was profiled, and TCRdb retains in-frame clones only, with some absent. The sample has about 140,000 clones; over 80% are singletons. The material sequenced was PBMCs. The receptors originated from a woman aged 25 to 39 in good health and CMV-seronegative.

This sequence joins TRBV30 and TRBJ2-1; TRBD2 matches at 7 bases. The J segment lost 3 bases and the V segment lost 5 bases, leaving 7 bases of the junction unmatched. The CDR3 extends over 14 amino acids. Per the germline V gene, CDR1 is GTSNPN and CDR2 is SVGIG (reference sequence). The CDR3 loop reads CAWARGEIYNEQFF. The CDR3 coding sequence is TGTGCCTGGGCCCGGGGGGAGATCTACAATGAGCAGTTCTTC.

V usage is TRBV7-6 and J usage is TRBJ2-7; 13 bases map to TRBD2. V lost 4 bases, J lost 0 bases, and 3 bases stayed unmatched. The CDR3 contains 16 residues. Germline values: CDR1 SGHVS, CDR2 FNYEAQ. The CDR3 DNA sequence: TGTGCCAGCAGCTCGGGACTAGCGGGGAGCTCCTACGAGCAGTACTTC. It is translated as CASSSGLAGSSYEQYF.

The genes are TRBV29-1 and TRBJ1-2, with D unclear. The CDR3 spans 12 residues. Germline CDR1 and CDR2: SQVTM and ANQGSEA. Trimming shortened V by 2 bases and J by 7 bases, and 11 bases separated the two germline ends. CDR3: CSVERDAGGYTF. DNA for the CDR3: TGCAGCGTTGAAAGAGATGCCGGTGGCTACACCTTC.

The V gene is TRBV2, the J gene TRBJ1-5, with D possibly matching TRBD1 (6 bases). V shed 7 bases and J shed 3 bases, with 7 bases lying between them. In germline, CDR1 is SNHLY, CDR2 FYNNEI. The CDR3 length is 12 residues. The CDR3 DNA sequence: TGTGCCAGCAACAGGGCCAATCAGCCCCAGCATTTT. This sequence encodes CASNRANQPQHF.

The table lists this clone with a count of one. The chain joins TRBV7-3 to TRBJ2-3; 10 bases line up with TRBD2. The V gene's germline CDR1 is SGHTA and CDR2 FQGTGA. V lost 6 bases, J lost 3 bases, and 3 bases stayed unmatched. The CDR3 contains 14 residues. The CDR3 region has the DNA TGTGCCAGCAGGGCTAGCGGGAGAACAGATACGCAGTATTTT. It is translated as CASRASGRTDTQYF. The full variable domain, with the rest looked up from reference TRBV7-3 and TRBJ2-3, is GAGVSQTPSNKVTEKGKYVELRCDPISGHTALYWYRQSLGQGPEFLIYFQGTGAADDSGLPNDRFFAVRPEGSVSTLKIQRTERGDSAVYLCASRASGRTDTQYFGPGTRLTVL.

The chain combines TRBV19 with TRBJ2-7; no clear D gene. The germline V gene has CDR1 LNHDA and CDR2 SQIVND (reference sequence). Trimming cost V 5 bases and J 2 bases, with 13 bases left between them. The CDR3 spans 14 residues. The CDR3 sequence: CASSLGPNPYEQYF. In DNA form, the CDR3 reads TGTGCCAGTAGTTTGGGCCCGAACCCCTACGAGCAGTACTTC.

This chain joins TRBV27 and TRBJ2-7, with 7 bases aligning to TRBD1. After removal of 2 bases from V and 2 bases from J, the junction contained 3 bases not matched to a gene. The germline CDR1 and CDR2 sequences are MNHEY and SMNVEV (reference sequence). There are 14 residues in the CDR3. CDR3 sequence (DNA): TGTGCCAGCAGTTTAAGGCAGGGGGCCTACGAGCAGTACTTC. Translated: CASSLRQGAYEQYF.

The gene calls are TRBV29-1 and TRBJ2-1, with 7 nucleotides matching TRBD1. The V and J ends lost 4 bases and 5 bases, in that order; junction bases with no gene match: 8. This CDR3 region has 14 residues. The germline V gene encodes CDR1 SQVTM and CDR2 ANQGSEA. The CDR3 region is CSVGAGTVDNEQFF. CDR3 nucleotides: TGCAGCGTTGGTGCCGGGACAGTGGACAATGAGCAGTTCTTC.

A few counts support this clone. The chain carries TRBV2 and TRBJ1-4, with 10 positions matching TRBD1. Trimming at V came to 8 bases and at J to 8 bases, leaving 5 bases not matched to a gene. The germline V gene has CDR1 SNHLY and CDR2 FYNNEI. This CDR3 spans 13 amino acids. This CDR3 reads CASRGTGEEKLFF. Here the CDR3 DNA reads TGTGCCAGCCGGGGGACAGGGGAGGAAAAACTGTTTTTT.

This clone was seen once. The chain carries TRBV6-1 and TRBJ1-5; 9 bases agree with TRBD1. CDR1 and CDR2 (germline): MNHNS, SASEGT. The junction had 5 bases not matched to a gene; V was cut back by 1 base and J by 4 bases. The CDR3 runs 16 residues. The CDR3 spells CASSEVGTGLNQPQHF. The CDR3, as DNA: TGTGCCAGCAGTGAAGTAGGGACAGGGTTAAATCAGCCCCAGCATTTT.

The chain carries TRBV5-1 and TRBJ2-7; 9 bases align to TRBD2. The CDR3 runs to 17 residues. Germline V gives CDR1 SGHRS, CDR2 YFSETQ. J gave up 0 bases and V 0 bases, and 7 bases lay outside the gene matches. This chain's CDR3 is CASSLEASGASSYEQYF. DNA for the CDR3: TGCGCCAGCAGCTTGGAGGCTAGCGGGGCGAGCTCCTACGAGCAGTACTTC.

The chain is built from TRBV13 and TRBJ1-2, with D possibly being TRBD1 (5 bases). Germline V gene lookup returns CDR1 PRHDT and CDR2 FYEKMQ (reference sequence). The CDR3 loop spans 15 amino acids. V lost 3 bases, J lost 0 bases, and 11 bases lay in between. CDR3 region: CASSFLRGPNYGYTF. CDR3 bases: TGTGCCAGCAGCTTCCTAAGGGGCCCTAACTATGGCTACACCTTC. Looking up the rest from reference TRBV13 and TRBJ1-2 gives the full variable domain: AAGVIQSPRHLIKEKRETATLKCYPIPRHDTVYWYQQGPGQDPQFLISFYEKMQSDKGSIPDRFSAQQFSDYHSELNMSSLELGDSALYFCASSFLRGPNYGYTFGSGTRLTVV.

CDR3 coding DNA: TGTGCCATCAGCTTTAGCGGGGGGACGGCAGATACGCAGTATTTT. Its protein product is CAISFSGGTADTQYF. V is TRBV10-3 and J is TRBJ2-3, with 10 positions matching TRBD2. Trimming took 6 bases from V and 4 from J; bases not matched to a gene: 7. From germline, CDR1 is ENHRY and CDR2 SYGVKD. The CDR3 loop spans 15 amino acids.

This chain connects TRBV5-1 to TRBJ2-7, with 12 positions matching TRBD2. Trimming removed 4 bases from V and 5 bases from J; junction bases left unmatched: 10. The V gene's germline CDR1 is SGHRS and CDR2 YFSETQ. The CDR3 sequence is 16 residues long. CDR3 in DNA: TGCGCCAGCAGCCGACAGACTAGCGGGAGACTCGACGAGCAGTACTTC. Translated: CASSRQTSGRLDEQYF. Full variable domain (missing parts from reference TRBV5-1 and TRBJ2-7): KAGVTQTPRYLIKTRGQQVTLSCSPISGHRSVSWYQQTPGQGLQFLFEYFSETQRNKGNFPGRFSGRQFSNSRSEMNVSTLELGDSALYLCASSRQTSGRLDEQYFGPGTRLTVT.

The chain uses TRBV7-2 and TRBJ2-7; D possibly corresponds to TRBD2 (6 bases). V dropped 0 bases and J dropped 3 bases, with 12 bases sitting between them. This CDR3 has 15 amino acids. The germline V gene encodes CDR1 SGHTA and CDR2 FQGNSA. The CDR3 coding sequence is TGTGCCAGCAGCTTAGCGGCAGGGCGGGACTACGAGCAGTACTTC. Its protein product is CASSLAAGRDYEQYF.

This chain joins TRBV7-7 and TRBJ2-3, with D unclear. Germline V gene lookup returns CDR1 SSHAT and CDR2 FNYEAQ (reference sequence). Trimming removed 3 bases at V and 1 base at J, with 8 bases between. This CDR3 is built from 14 residues. Here the CDR3 DNA reads TGTGCCAGCAGCTTCAGTCCTGGCACAGATACGCAGTATTTT. It is translated as CASSFSPGTDTQYF.

This chain connects TRBV11-3 to TRBJ1-2; possible D gene TRBD1, 6 bases. This CDR3 has 17 residues. The V gene's germline CDR1 is SGHNT and CDR2 YENEEA. The V and J ends lost 2 bases and 4 bases respectively, with 20 bases between them. DNA for the CDR3: TGTGCCAGCAGCTTAAGGGCACGGGACACAGAATTCTATGGCTACACCTTC. Encoded protein: CASSLRARDTEFYGYTF.

The chain recombines TRBV27 with TRBJ1-1, with 10 bases fitting TRBD1. Germline assignment: CDR1 MNHEY and CDR2 SMNVEV (reference sequence). V lost 5 bases, J lost 4 bases, and 4 bases stayed unmatched. This CDR3 contains 14 residues. In nucleotides, the CDR3 is TGTGCCAGCAGTGGACAGGGGGAGAGCACTGAAGCTTTCTTT. The encoded protein is CASSGQGESTEAFF.

The chain joins TRBV6-1 to TRBJ1-5, with 8 bases lining up with TRBD1. CDR1 is MNHNS and CDR2 is SASEGT in the germline V gene. V was clipped by 7 bases and J by 7 bases; unmatched bases: 9. The CDR3 totals 14 residues. The CDR3 spells CASTEGQGLQPQHF. Here the CDR3 DNA reads TGTGCCAGCACCGAAGGACAGGGACTGCAGCCCCAGCATTTT.

This chain connects TRBV6-1 to TRBJ2-6; TRBD2 matches at 7 bases. The CDR3 extends over 17 amino acids. CDR1 and CDR2 (germline): MNHNS, SASEGT. V trimming: 2 bases; J trimming: 0 bases; junction bases outside the gene matches: 4. Written as DNA, the CDR3 is TGTGCCAGCAGTGAATATGGGGGGGACTCTGGGGCCAACGTCCTGACTTTC. This encodes CASSEYGGDSGANVLTF.

This clone was counted a few times. The chain is built from TRBV9 and TRBJ1-4; D remains unclear. In germline, CDR1 is SGDLS, CDR2 YYNGEE. CDR3 length: 14 amino acids. V shed 0 bases and J shed 8 bases, with 11 bases lying between them. CDR3 sequence: CASSVAPGGEKLFF. In DNA, the CDR3 is TGTGCCAGCAGCGTAGCCCCGGGTGGGGAAAAACTGTTTTTT.

The chain has TRBV28 and TRBJ2-7, with 8 bases matching TRBD1. The ends lost 4 bases at V and 6 bases at J; junction bases unmatched: 5. The CDR3 length is 13 residues. Looked up from germline, CDR1 is MDHEN and CDR2 is SYDVKM. The CDR3: CASSYNRGAEQYF. In nucleotides, the CDR3 is TGTGCCAGCAGTTACAACAGGGGGGCCGAGCAGTACTTC.

Note on this clone: An end of the junction does not agree with germline; a read error may underlie this. The chain joins TRBV7-9 to TRBJ2-1, with 7 bases identical to TRBD2. CDR3 length equals 16 residues. The germline CDR1 and CDR2 sequences are SEHNR and FQNEAQ (reference sequence). The CDR3 loop is CSSSLASGGAVIEQFF. CDR3 in DNA: TGTTCCAGCAGCTTAGCTAGCGGAGGGGCGGTGATTGAGCAGTTCTTC.

The rearrangement joins TRBV5-6 to TRBJ2-5, with D unresolved. Between the trimmed V and J ends, which lost 2 bases and 5 bases, there was a span of 10 bases. The CDR3 runs 13 residues. Per the germline V gene, CDR1 is SGHDT and CDR2 is YYEEEE. This CDR3 reads CASSFAGRETQYF. The CDR3 DNA reads TGTGCCAGCAGCTTTGCAGGCCGGGAGACCCAGTACTTC. Supplemented by reference TRBV5-6 and TRBJ2-5, the full variable domain reads DAGVTQSPTHLIKTRGQQVTLRCSPKSGHDTVSWYQQALGQGPQFIFQYYEEEERQRGNFPDRFSGHQFPNYSSELNVNALLLGDSALYLCASSFAGRETQYFGPGTRLLVL.

This clone was recorded once. CDR3 DNA sequence: TGTGCCAGTAGTAGGCCAGGGGGCAATTTGTACGAGCAGTACTTC. Translated, it gives CASSRPGGNLYEQYF. The V call is TRBV19, the J call TRBJ2-7, with TRBD1 identical over 8 bases. In germline, CDR1 is LNHDA, CDR2 SQIVND (reference sequence). This CDR3 comprises 15 residues. With V trimmed by 4 bases and J by 4 bases, 9 bases remained unmatched.

This chain joins TRBV11-3 and TRBJ2-3; possible D gene TRBD2, 5 bases. The CDR3 has 12 residues. The V gene's germline CDR1 is SGHNT and CDR2 YENEEA. The germline V and J ends were trimmed by 3 bases and 5 bases, with 6 bases remaining between them. The CDR3 DNA is TGTGCCAGCAGCTTTGAGGGAGATACGCAGTATTTT. Protein product: CASSFEGDTQYF.

The rearrangement uses TRBV23-1 and TRBJ1-2; perhaps TRBD1 as D (5 bases). TRBV23-1 falls under the ORF class, with uncertain function. Between the trimmed V and J ends, which lost 2 bases and 8 bases, there was a span of 12 bases. The CDR3 consists of 13 residues. Here the CDR3 reads CASSQTRARGYTF. The CDR3 DNA sequence: TGCGCCAGCAGTCAAACCAGGGCTCGGGGCTACACCTTC.

For the CDR3, the DNA is TGTGCCACCCTTGGGACTAGCGGGGGGGAGACCCAGTACTTC. This codes for CATLGTSGGETQYF. The chain has TRBV6-5 and TRBJ2-5; 15 nucleotides match TRBD2. The CDR3 runs 14 residues. V lost 10 bases and J lost 5; bases outside the gene matches: 5. CDR1 is MNHEY, CDR2 SVGAGI, per germline.

This clone was observed a few times. This chain connects TRBV2 to TRBJ1-2, with 7 bases aligning to TRBD1. The CDR3 consists of 15 residues. Germline trimming cut 4 bases from V and 0 bases from J; bases unmatched to any gene: 5. Germline CDR1 reads SNHLY; CDR2 reads FYNNEI. CDR3 sequence: CASSGSGQPNYGYTF. CDR3 nucleotides: TGTGCCAGCAGTGGTTCGGGACAGCCTAACTATGGCTACACCTTC.

V gene TRBV23-1 combines with J gene TRBJ1-1, with 7 bases matching TRBD1. TRBV23-1 is labeled an ORF, and its function is uncertain. The CDR3 totals 17 residues. The trim removed 0 bases at V and 1 base at J, leaving 8 bases unmatched. For the CDR3, the DNA is TGCGCCAGCAGTCAATCTCAGGGGGGCGTCGCGAACACTGAAGCTTTCTTT. As protein: CASSQSQGGVANTEAFF.

The V gene is TRBV10-1, the J gene TRBJ1-1, with 7 nucleotides matching TRBD1. Trimming took 2 bases from V and 5 from J; bases not matched to a gene: 8. The length of the CDR3 is 15 residues. Germline values: CDR1 WNHNN, CDR2 SYGVQD (reference sequence). Written as DNA, the CDR3 is TGCGCCAGCAGTGAGCGGGCAGGGGGACGGACTGAAGCTTTCTTT. It is translated as CASSERAGGRTEAFF.